The rows below give T cell receptor beta chains drawn from one sample of a study of cytomegalovirus exposure and HLA in healthy donors. The method was immunoSEQ multiplex PCR; TCRdb's version includes in-frame clones alone and lacks a portion of them. The sample has 60,000 to 70,000 clones. Sequenced material: PBMCs. The receptors were sampled from a boy between 10 and 17 years old in good health and CMV-seronegative. Both conserved end residues are part of each CDR3. The D gene is left open where the match is weak.

>TRBJ2-2|14|TRBV6-5|-
CASSLVRNTGELFF
TGTGCCAGCAGTTTGGTCAGGAACACCGGGGAGCTGTTTTTT
>TRBJ1-2|16|TRBV14|-
CASSQDLKTGSYGYTF
TGTGCCAGCAGCCAAGATCTGAAAACTGGTAGTTATGGCTACACCTTC
>TRBJ1-1|16|TRBV7-3|TRBD1
CASSLAGQGPDTEAFF
TGTGCCAGCAGCTTGGCGGGACAGGGGCCTGACACTGAAGCTTTCTTT
>TRBJ1-5|15|TRBV7-2|-
CASSLEGDSNQPQHF
TGTGCCAGCAGCTTAGAGGGGGATAGCAATCAGCCCCAGCATTTT
>TRBJ2-1|13|TRBV27|-
CASSLSGPNEQFF
TGTGCCAGCAGTTTATCCGGTCCCAATGAGCAGTTCTTC
>TRBJ2-1|15|TRBV19|TRBD2
CASTLGASGSGEQFF
TGTGCCAGTACCCTAGGGGCTAGCGGGAGTGGAGAGCAGTTCTTC
>TRBJ2-2|15|TRBV27|TRBD1
CASSSGTGRTGELFF
TGTGCCAGCAGTTCCGGGACAGGGAGGACCGGGGAGCTGTTTTTT
>TRBJ2-6|16|TRBV19|-
CASSAGRFSGANVLTF
TGTGCCAGTAGCGCCGGCAGGTTCTCTGGGGCCAACGTCCTGACTTTC
>TRBJ1-2|15|TRBV2|-
CASRADRQTNYGYTF
TGTGCCAGCAGGGCGGACAGACAAACTAACTATGGCTACACCTTC
>TRBJ1-2|12|TRBV6-5|-
CASSYEGNGYTF
TGTGCCAGCAGTTACGAGGGTAATGGCTACACCTTC
>TRBJ1-2|15|TRBV5-1|-
CASSFGGGLDYGYTF
TGCGCCAGCAGTTTTGGGGGAGGGTTGGACTATGGCTACACCTTC
>TRBJ1-5|17|TRBV7-2|-
CASSLDLRGTSNQPQHF
TGTGCCAGCAGCCTTGACCTGCGGGGTACTAGCAATCAGCCCCAGCATTTT
>TRBJ1-3|13|TRBV30|-
CAWGLRARNTIYF
TGTGCCTGGGGTTTGAGGGCGAGAAACACCATATATTTT
>TRBJ2-7|14|TRBV15|-
CATSRVGRDYEQYF
TGTGCCACCAGCAGAGTGGGCAGGGACTACGAGCAGTACTTC
>TRBJ1-2|16|TRBV9|TRBD1
CASSDTPGQNNYGYTF
TGTGCCAGCAGCGATACCCCGGGACAGAATAACTATGGCTACACCTTC
>TRBJ1-1|14|TRBV19|TRBD1
CASSRQGEGTEAFF
TGTGCCAGTAGTAGACAGGGAGAAGGAACTGAAGCTTTCTTT
>TRBJ2-3|17|TRBV4-3|TRBD2
CASSQDETGGSTDTQYF
TGCGCCAGCAGCCAAGATGAAACGGGAGGGAGCACAGATACGCAGTATTTT
>TRBJ2-2|14|TRBV6-5|-
CASSQGQNTGELFF
TGTGCCAGCAGTCAAGGACAGAACACCGGGGAGCTGTTTTTT
>TRBJ1-2|14|TRBV6-1|-
CASSEALRGYGYTF
TGTGCCAGCAGTGAAGCGCTACGGGGCTATGGCTACACCTTC
>TRBJ2-1|14|TRBV7-9|TRBD2
CASIPGLAVNEQFF
TGTGCCAGCATCCCGGGACTAGCCGTCAATGAGCAGTTCTTC
>TRBJ1-2|17|TRBV6-1|-
CASSEGLQRRWDYGYTF
TGTGCCAGCAGTGAAGGGTTACAACGGCGGTGGGACTATGGCTACACCTTC
>TRBJ1-2|13|TRBV27|-
CASSFEAARSYTF
TGTGCCAGCAGTTTCGAGGCCGCCCGAAGCTACACCTTC
>TRBJ2-7|15|TRBV11-3|TRBD1
CASSWGQGGSYEQYF
TGTGCCAGCAGCTGGGGACAGGGGGGTTCCTACGAGCAGTACTTC
>TRBJ2-7|14|TRBV11-3|-
CASSLASGSYEQYF
TGTGCCAGCAGCTTAGCATCGGGGAGCTACGAGCAGTACTTC
>TRBJ2-7|11|TRBV6-5|-
CASSYHREQYF
TGTGCCAGCAGTTACCACAGGGAACAGTACTTC
>TRBJ1-2|14|TRBV5-4|-
CASSLAGVNYGYTF
TGTGCCAGCAGCTTGGCGGGGGTGAACTATGGCTACACCTTC
>TRBJ2-7|14|TRBV6-5|TRBD1
CASASDRGAYEQYF
TGTGCCAGCGCTTCGGACAGGGGGGCGTACGAGCAGTACTTC